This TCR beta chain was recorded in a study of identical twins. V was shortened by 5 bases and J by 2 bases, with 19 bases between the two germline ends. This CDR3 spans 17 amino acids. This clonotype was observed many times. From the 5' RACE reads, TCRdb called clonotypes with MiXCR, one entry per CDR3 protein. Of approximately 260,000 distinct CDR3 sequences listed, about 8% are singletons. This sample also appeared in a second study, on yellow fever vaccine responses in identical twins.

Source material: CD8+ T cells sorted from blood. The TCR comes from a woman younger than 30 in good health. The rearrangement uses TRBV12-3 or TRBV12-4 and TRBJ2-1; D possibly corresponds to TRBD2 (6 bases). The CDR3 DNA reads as TGTGCCAGCAGTATGGTGACTTGGAGGGAACCCTACAATGAGCAGTTCTTC. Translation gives CASSMVTWREPYNEQFF.